These 9 T cell receptor beta chains share one sample of origin, sequenced in a study of blood T cell repertoires in COVID-19 (dated by TCRdb to the early 2020s). Library generation was performed with the immunoSEQ multiplex PCR assay. The source is immuneACCESS, and TCRdb retained only in-frame sequences with V and J called. Part of the clones is not carried over; for the studies checked, unresolved V genes explain less than half of this, and the remainder is unexplained. This sample comprises more than 200,000 clones, roughly 84% of them detected only once. Of the sample, 4.2% falls within the top ten clones. Sample: peripheral blood. The receptors shown here come from a man aged 55 to 70 with acute or convalescent COVID-19.

This clone was recorded once. This chain uses TRBV6-5 with TRBJ2-6, with a tentative D call TRBD1 (5 bases). The V gene's germline CDR1 is MNHEY and CDR2 SVGAGI. The V and J ends lost 6 bases and 1 base respectively, with 10 bases between them. The CDR3 contains 15 residues. The CDR3 region is CASRSAGSGANVLTF. CDR3 sequence (DNA): TGTGCCAGCAGAAGCGCAGGGTCTGGGGCCAACGTCCTGACTTTC.

The chain has TRBV5-5 and TRBJ1-2; 10 bases are shared with TRBD1. V lost 2 bases to trimming and J lost 3 bases; unmatched junction nucleotides: 4. CDR1 is SGHKS, CDR2 YYEKEE, per germline (reference sequence). This CDR3 comprises 15 residues. The CDR3 here is CASSLDRGLDYGYTF. CDR3 nucleotides: TGTGCCAGCAGCTTAGACAGGGGGCTGGACTATGGCTACACCTTC. The variable domain in full, with the rest retrieved from reference TRBV5-5 and TRBJ1-2, is DAGVTQSPTHLIKTRGQQVTLRCSPISGHKSVSWYQQVLGQGPQFIFQYYEKEERGRGNFPDRFSARQFPNYSSELNVNALLLGDSALYLCASSLDRGLDYGYTFGSGTRLTVV.

The CDR3 sequence is CASRGGQGGTQYF. CDR3 nucleotides: TGTGCCAGCAGGGGGGGACAGGGTGGTACGCAGTATTTT. V usage is TRBV11-3 and J usage is TRBJ2-3; 9 nucleotides agree with TRBD1. Trimming took 6 bases from V and 8 from J; bases not matched to a gene: 6. The CDR3 length is 13 residues. The germline V gene has CDR1 SGHNT and CDR2 YENEEA.

The chain combines TRBV2 with TRBJ1-5, with D uncertain. V gave up 1 base and J gave up 5 bases, with 6 bases separating them. This CDR3 comprises 13 residues. The germline V gene has CDR1 SNHLY and CDR2 FYNNEI. CDR3 loop: CASSEGWHQPQHF. The CDR3 DNA reads as TGTGCCAGCAGTGAAGGATGGCATCAGCCCCAGCATTTT.

This clone was picked up one time. An end of the junction does not agree with germline; a read error may underlie this. The rearrangement uses TRBV7-7 and TRBJ1-5, with TRBD1 identical over 7 bases. CDR3 length equals 16 residues. Germline V lookup: CDR1 SSHAT, CDR2 FNYEAQ (reference sequence). The CDR3 DNA sequence: TGTGCTAGCAGCTTAGCGAGGGGGCGCAGAATCAGGACCCAGCATTTT. It codes for CASSLARGRRIRTQHF. Using reference TRBV7-7 and TRBJ1-5 for the parts outside the CDR3, the full variable domain is GAGVSQSPRYKVTKRGQDVTLRCDPISSHATLYWYQQALGQGPEFLTYFNYEAQPDKSGLPSDRFSAERPEGSISTLTIQRTEQRDSAMYRCASSLARGRRIRTQHFGDGTRLSIL.

V and J are TRBV27 and TRBJ2-7; 9 nucleotides agree with TRBD1. The CDR3 length is 14 residues. V lost 5 bases and J lost 3; bases outside the gene matches: 5. Germline lookup yields CDR1 MNHEY and CDR2 SMNVEV (reference sequence). The CDR3 bases are TGTGCCAGCAGTCTCGACAGGGGGAGCTACGAGCAGTACTTC. Protein sequence: CASSLDRGSYEQYF.

V usage is TRBV7-2 and J usage is TRBJ2-5, with a tentative D call TRBD2 (6 bases). Trimming cost V 5 bases and J 0 bases, with 13 bases left between them. The germline gives CDR1 SGHTA, CDR2 FQGNSA. The CDR3 totals 15 residues. CDR3 region: CASSLARGYQETQYF. The CDR3 nucleotides read TGTGCCAGCAGCCTCGCGCGGGGTTACCAAGAGACCCAGTACTTC.

This chain links TRBV11-2 with TRBJ1-2, with 7 positions matching TRBD1. Germline CDR1 reads SGHAT; CDR2 reads FQNNGV. The CDR3 runs to 12 residues. V shed 5 bases, J shed 8 bases, and the junction held 5 bases outside the gene matches. This CDR3 reads CASSPRGWGYTF. For the CDR3, the DNA is TGTGCCAGCAGCCCCAGGGGGTGGGGCTACACCTTC.

The CDR3 DNA sequence: TGTGCCAGCAGCTTAAGCGGGGCGAGCTCCTACGAGCAGTACTTC. Translation: CASSLSGASSYEQYF. The chain links TRBV7-9 to TRBJ2-7; 7 nucleotides align to TRBD2. The junction had 4 bases not matched to a gene; V was cut back by 2 bases and J by 0 bases. Germline values: CDR1 SEHNR, CDR2 FQNEAQ (reference sequence). This CDR3 is built from 15 residues.